This T cell receptor (beta chain) is drawn from a study of blood T cells in healthy people across ages. Primers used in a second PCR of roughly 6 to 11 cycles were a sample-barcoded 5' primer and a J-beta primer mix. TCRdb reanalysed the 5' RACE reads using MiXCR and keeps one entry per CDR3 protein. Of under 800,000 distinct CDR3 sequences listed, 43% are singletons. Germline-derived CDR1 and CDR2 are DFQATT and SNEGSKA (reference sequence). The CDR3 length is 14 residues. Trimming removed 5 bases at V and 4 bases at J, with 17 bases between. The sample taken for sequencing was blood. The chain couples TRBV20-1 to TRBJ2-5, with D unresolved. The clonotype originates from a woman aged 55-70 years in good health. CDR3 bases: TGCAGTGCTCCCTCCTACCAGACGGGAGAGACCCAGTACTTC. This gives the protein CSAPSYQTGETQYF.